Listed below are T cell receptor beta chains from one sample, sequenced in a study of sequential checkpoint blockade in melanoma. The table came from immunoSEQ multiplex PCR; TCRdb's copy has only in-frame clones and leaves some out. The sample includes some 21,000 clones, roughly 80% of them seen just once. Source: CD8+ T cells sorted from blood (inferred from file names), taken from a patient given nivolumab and ipilimumab in sequence. The receptors derive from a human donor with melanoma. The conserved cysteine and the conserved F or W are not part of the CDR3 here. D genes are given only for firm matches.

V	J	D	CDR3
TRBV19	TRBJ1-1	.	ASSIHRKVNTEAF
TRBV5-1	TRBJ2-7	.	ASSLGSGGEQY
TRBV20-1	TRBJ2-7	TRBD1	SGTGGYEQY
TRBV27	TRBJ1-2	.	ASSWWGGFSGYT
TRBV20-1	TRBJ2-7	.	SAREGHWEY
TRBV27	TRBJ1-1	.	ASSLDRLNTEAF
TRBV14	TRBJ2-3	TRBD1	ASSQRTGGRTDTQY
TRBV7-3	TRBJ1-1	TRBD1	ASSLTGTGVNTEAF
TRBV11-2	TRBJ1-2	.	ASSSLTDYGYT
TRBV7-6	TRBJ2-1	TRBD1	ASSLAPGQGYNEQF
TRBV6-1	TRBJ1-5	TRBD1	ASRRTGPNQPQH
TRBV18	TRBJ1-1	.	ASQGEGVIVTEAF
TRBV5-6	TRBJ1-5	.	ASSHDKQGRGLDQPQH
TRBV2	TRBJ2-7	TRBD2	ASSALADSYEQY
TRBV28	TRBJ2-2	.	ASSSTGELF
TRBV28	TRBJ2-6	.	ASSQGGPSGANVLT
TRBV5-1	TRBJ1-1	TRBD1	ASSLHRGNTEAF
TRBV14	TRBJ1-1	.	ASSQDTGLYAF
TRBV5-1	TRBJ2-1	.	ASSFDLYNEQF
TRBV28	TRBJ1-1	TRBD1	ASSFPGQDPFSNTEAF
TRBV11-3	TRBJ2-3	.	ASSWDRGTQY
TRBV9	TRBJ1-2	.	ASSVARTAFANYGYT
TRBV7-9	TRBJ1-2	.	ASTRAGVGGYT
TRBV19	TRBJ1-1	TRBD1	ASSRGQAPSEAF
TRBV7-8	TRBJ1-3	.	ASSSSSRGSGNTIY
TRBV5-7	TRBJ2-7	TRBD1	ASSVTQGYEQY
TRBV9	TRBJ1-1	.	ASSVEGDGTEAF
TRBV6-1	TRBJ2-5	TRBD2	ASSPLAGDQETQY
TRBV9	TRBJ2-3	.	ASSVAGDTQY
TRBV6-5	TRBJ2-7	TRBD2	ASSYSGGGPYEQY
TRBV28	TRBJ2-2	.	ASRPGGMNTGELF
TRBV4-3	TRBJ2-5	.	ASSRIRDGGETQY
TRBV28	TRBJ2-1	.	ASNPSYVDNEQF
TRBV4-3	TRBJ2-5	TRBD2	ASSQDRELAGGLPTETQY
TRBV7-6	TRBJ1-4	.	ASSYPTKGEKLF
TRBV2	TRBJ2-1	TRBD2	ASRGTSGRPKF
TRBV15	TRBJ2-7	TRBD1	ATTETGGAYEQY
TRBV27	TRBJ2-5	TRBD2	ASSLGLAGNYQETQY
TRBV10-1	TRBJ2-1	TRBD2	ASSLLVSGSLNEQF
TRBV28	TRBJ1-2	TRBD1	ASSLVPGQGYGYT
TRBV10-1	TRBJ1-1	.	ASSESGNTEAF
TRBV2	TRBJ1-1	TRBD1	ATLVLRTGKNTEAF
TRBV12-5	TRBJ1-2	.	ASGLGAGNGYT
TRBV5-6	TRBJ1-3	.	ASSLEGDGRDTIY
TRBV9	TRBJ1-3	.	ASSEVSGGNTIY
TRBV30	TRBJ2-7	.	AWSVLSYEQY
TRBV30	TRBJ1-2	TRBD1	AWAPDRVYGYT
TRBV5-1	TRBJ1-3	.	ASSSTGRSRNSGNTIY
TRBV11-2	TRBJ2-7	TRBD1	ASSYGTGPTYEQY
TRBV2	TRBJ2-7	TRBD2	AAQRELADLYEQY
TRBV10-3	TRBJ1-1	TRBD1	AISRGTGKMNTEAF
TRBV7-9	TRBJ2-7	.	ASSLPDSGSVDEQY
TRBV5-6	TRBJ1-1	.	ASSSITGVRTEAF
TRBV28	TRBJ1-1	.	ASRPRDGLNTEAF
TRBV4-3	TRBJ2-7	.	ASSPYRDYEQY
TRBV5-4	TRBJ2-3	TRBD2	ASSLVTGGPDTQY
TRBV5-6	TRBJ1-4	.	ASSLWPPGRGKLF